Presented here are 22 T cell receptor beta chains from one specimen sequenced in a study of CD8 T cells in ankylosing spondylitis. Overall study results and limits: Characteristic, it appeared, of ankylosing spondylitis blood was a TCR beta motif of eight highly homologous variants.

TCRdb re-called the 5' RACE reads with MiXCR, one entry per CDR3 protein. Among about 440,000 distinct CDR3 sequences listed, under 20% were seen once. Their specific antigens are unknown. The sequenced sample consisted of blood, either unsorted or a sorted T cell fraction (not recorded which). The source is a male donor with ankylosing spondylitis.

The V gene is TRBV6-5, the J gene TRBJ1-6; D not certain. The CDR3 is 17 residues long. Germline CDR1 and CDR2: MNHEY and SVGAGI. Trimming removed 4 bases from V and 6 bases from J, with 19 bases in between. The CDR3 DNA sequence: TGTGCCAGCAGTTCTACACTCCCCCGCGGTGCTAATTCACCCCTCCACTTT. Residues: CASSSTLPRGANSPLHF.

This clonotype occurred a few times. V gene TRBV19 combines with J gene TRBJ1-5; no clear D gene. CDR3 length equals 15 residues. Trimming left V 3 bases short and J 2 bases short, with 11 bases between. Germline V lookup: CDR1 LNHDA, CDR2 SQIVND (reference sequence). The CDR3, as DNA: TGTGCCAGTAGTATTCTCCAGCCTGGCAATCAGCCCCAGCATTTT. It specifies CASSILQPGNQPQHF.

This clonotype has just a few counts. This sequence joins TRBV12-5 and TRBJ2-2; D possibly corresponds to TRBD1 (5 bases). Germline CDR1 reads LGHNT; CDR2 reads FRNRAP. V was pared by 3 bases and J by 0 bases, with 8 bases between. The CDR3 has 15 residues. The CDR3 DNA is TGTGCTAGTGGTTTAGGGGTTACGAACACCGGGGAGCTGTTTTTT. The encoded protein is CASGLGVTNTGELFF.

The J gene is TRBJ2-1, the V gene TRBV13; 9 positions match TRBD1. Trimming took 5 bases from V and 11 from J; bases not matched to a gene: 22. The CDR3 covers 18 residues. The germline CDR1 and CDR2 sequences are PRHDT and FYEKMQ (reference sequence). The CDR3 DNA sequence: TGTGCCAGCAGCCACCGCTCACGGACAGGGGCAAACCAGACAAAGCAGTTCTTC. This gives the protein CASSHRSRTGANQTKQFF.

The chain uses TRBV12-3 or TRBV12-4 and TRBJ1-6; D is perhaps TRBD1 (6 bases). V was clipped by 1 base and J by 9 bases, with 16 bases between them. This CDR3 region has 16 residues. CDR3 nucleotide sequence: TGTGCCAGCAGTTTAGGTAGTGGGACAATAGCTTCACCCCTCCACTTT. Protein: CASSLGSGTIASPLHF.

In regard to this clonotype: The junction and the germline gene differ at one end; a read error may be behind it. The chain links TRBV4-3 to TRBJ2-3, with D unclear. Germline V gene sequence: CDR1 LGHNA, CDR2 YSLEER. The CDR3 totals 16 residues. The CDR3 here is CASSQDTALSTDTQCF. The DNA for the CDR3 is TGCGCCAGCAGCCAAGACACCGCTCTCAGCACAGATACGCAGTGTTTT.

This clonotype was observed a few times. This rearrangement joins TRBV12-3 or TRBV12-4 to TRBJ1-5, with D uncertain. This CDR3 region has 12 residues. Trimming took off 3 bases at V and 4 bases at J, with 4 bases between the two ends. CDR3 amino acids: CASSFWNQPQHF. CDR3 nucleotides: TGTGCCAGCAGTTTCTGGAATCAGCCCCAGCATTTT.

This sequence joins TRBV6-8 and TRBJ2-2; 7 bases fit TRBD1. Unmatched junction bases numbered 6, after V lost 6 bases and J lost 8 bases. The CDR3 has 13 residues. Germline CDR1 is MNHGY and CDR2 is SAAAGT. In nucleotides, the CDR3 is TGTGCCAGCAGCCCGACAGGGCCGGGGGAGCTGTTTTTT. Translating gives CASSPTGPGELFF.

This clonotype came up many times. The V and J genes are TRBV18 and TRBJ2-4, with 7 bases lining up with TRBD2. Trimming at V came to 3 bases and at J to 8 bases, leaving 7 bases not matched to a gene. Germline loops: CDR1 KGHSH, CDR2 LQKENI. The CDR3 covers 14 residues. CDR3 DNA sequence: TGTGCCAGCTCACCCACCTCGGGGAGGGACATTCAGTACTTC. This encodes CASSPTSGRDIQYF. Full variable domain (remainder filled in from reference TRBV18 and TRBJ2-4): NAGVMQNPRHLVRRRGQEARLRCSPMKGHSHVYWYRQLPEEGLKFMVYLQKENIIDESGMPKERFSAEFPKEGPSILRIQQVVRGDSAAYFCASSPTSGRDIQYFGAGTRLSVL.

This clonotype was seen a few times. V is TRBV3-1 and J is TRBJ1-1; D call uncertain. CDR3 length: 13 residues. Per germline, CDR1 LGHDT and CDR2 YNNKEL (reference sequence). With 2 bases removed from V and 7 bases from J, the gap between germline ends came to 11 bases. CDR3 residues: CASSQHGPSEAFF. In nucleotides, the CDR3 is TGTGCCAGCAGCCAACACGGGCCAAGTGAAGCTTTCTTT.

This clonotype has just a few counts. CDR3 DNA: TGTGCCAGCCAAAACACCGGGGAGCTGTTTTTT. Its protein product is CASQNTGELFF. The chain carries TRBV3-1 and TRBJ2-2, with D unresolved. The CDR3 extends over 11 amino acids. The V gene's germline CDR1 is LGHDT and CDR2 YNNKEL (reference sequence). V was pared by 8 bases and J by 2 bases, with 3 bases between.

This chain uses TRBV15 with TRBJ2-7; 8 bases line up with TRBD2. The CDR3 loop spans 14 amino acids. J lost 3 bases, V lost 5 bases, and 6 bases had no gene match. The germline gives CDR1 LNHNV, CDR2 YYDKDF (reference sequence). CDR3: CATSLLAGGYEQYF. The CDR3 DNA reads as TGTGCCACCAGCCTCCTAGCGGGTGGCTACGAGCAGTACTTC.

This clonotype was counted a few times. This chain connects TRBV5-1 to TRBJ1-3; perhaps TRBD1 as D (5 bases). Trimming cost V 0 bases and J 7 bases, with 11 bases left between them. Germline V CDR1 and CDR2: SGHRS, YFSETQ. The CDR3 consists of 14 residues. CDR3 DNA sequence: TGCGCCAGCAGCTTGGGCGACAGTACGAACACCATATATTTT. Protein product: CASSLGDSTNTIYF.

The V call is TRBV2, the J call TRBJ2-1; TRBD2 aligns across 10 bases. Germline lookup yields CDR1 SNHLY and CDR2 FYNNEI. The V segment lost 4 bases and the J segment 9 bases; nucleotides outside the gene matches: 6. This CDR3 is built from 14 residues. CDR3 nucleotides: TGTGCCAGCAGTGGGCTAGCGGGAGAAATTGAGCAGTTCTTC. Amino acid sequence: CASSGLAGEIEQFF.

This clonotype was counted a few times. The CDR3 sequence is CASSSDRNEQYF. The CDR3 bases are TGCGCCAGCAGCTCGGACAGGAACGAGCAGTACTTC. This sequence joins TRBV5-1 and TRBJ2-7; 7 bases are a match to TRBD1. Germline CDR1 and CDR2: SGHRS and YFSETQ. After removal of 3 bases from V and 5 bases from J, the junction contained 2 bases not matched to a gene. The CDR3 has 12 residues.

This clonotype was counted ten times or more. This chain connects TRBV12-3 or TRBV12-4 to TRBJ1-5; D is undetermined. The V end lost 1 base, the J end lost 5 bases, and 0 bases lay between the germline ends. This CDR3 is 11 amino acids long. The CDR3 is CASSLDQPQHF. CDR3 sequence (DNA): TGTGCCAGCAGTTTAGATCAGCCCCAGCATTTT.

The CDR3 region has the DNA TGTGCCAGCTCACCCGTTGGGAAGGTTACAGGGCGAGCAGATACGCAGTATTTT. It specifies CASSPVGKVTGRADTQYF. The J gene is TRBJ2-3, the V gene TRBV18, with D possibly being TRBD1 (6 bases). CDR3 length: 18 amino acids. The germline V gene has CDR1 KGHSH and CDR2 LQKENI. V was shortened by 3 bases and J by 4 bases, with 23 bases between the two germline ends.

V is TRBV11-3 and J is TRBJ1-2; 8 nucleotides match TRBD1. The V gene's germline CDR1 is SGHNT and CDR2 YENEEA. The CDR3 is 15 residues long. After removal of 5 bases from V and 6 bases from J, the junction contained 11 bases not matched to a gene. CDR3 residues: CASSLPYRGENGYTF. CDR3 nucleotide sequence: TGTGCCAGCAGCCTACCGTACAGGGGGGAAAATGGCTACACCTTC. The full variable domain, rest sourced from reference TRBV11-3 and TRBJ1-2, is EAGVVQSPRYKIIEKKQPVAFWCNPISGHNTLYWYLQNLGQGPELLIRYENEEAVDDSQLPKDRFSAERLKGVDSTLKIQPAELGDSAVYLCASSLPYRGENGYTFGSGTRLTVV.

In this sample, this clonotype turned up many times. This chain uses TRBV12-3 or TRBV12-4 with TRBJ2-6; D is unclear. Trimming cost V 4 bases and J 3 bases, with 7 bases left between them. The CDR3 is 14 residues long. CDR3 loop: CASSSYGGANVLTF. DNA of the CDR3: TGTGCCAGCAGTTCCTATGGTGGGGCCAACGTCCTGACTTTC.

The gene calls are TRBV6-1 and TRBJ2-5; TRBD1 matches at 10 bases. CDR1 and CDR2 from the germline V gene are MNHNS and SASEGT. The CDR3 length is 15 residues. V lost 7 bases to trimming and J lost 1 base; unmatched junction nucleotides: 6. Written as DNA, the CDR3 is TGTGCCAGCACCACCGGACAGGGGGTCCAAGAGACCCAGTACTTC. Translating gives CASTTGQGVQETQYF.

CDR3 bases: TGCAGTGCTAGAGATCTATCGGGAGCCTCCTACAATGAGCAGTTCTTC. It yields the protein CSARDLSGASYNEQFF. The V call is TRBV20-1, the J call TRBJ2-1, with a weak D call TRBD2 (6 bases). V was clipped by 0 bases and J by 0 bases, with 12 bases between them. This CDR3 is 16 amino acids long. The germline V gene encodes CDR1 DFQATT and CDR2 SNEGSKA (reference sequence).

This clonotype was seen more than once but under ten times. The chain joins TRBV12-3 or TRBV12-4 to TRBJ2-1; D is perhaps TRBD2 (6 bases). The CDR3 extends over 17 amino acids. V gave up 1 base and J gave up 0 bases, with 13 bases separating them. The CDR3 protein is CASSLGPFGGSYNEQFF. CDR3 bases: TGTGCCAGCAGTTTAGGTCCCTTCGGGGGCTCCTACAATGAGCAGTTCTTC.